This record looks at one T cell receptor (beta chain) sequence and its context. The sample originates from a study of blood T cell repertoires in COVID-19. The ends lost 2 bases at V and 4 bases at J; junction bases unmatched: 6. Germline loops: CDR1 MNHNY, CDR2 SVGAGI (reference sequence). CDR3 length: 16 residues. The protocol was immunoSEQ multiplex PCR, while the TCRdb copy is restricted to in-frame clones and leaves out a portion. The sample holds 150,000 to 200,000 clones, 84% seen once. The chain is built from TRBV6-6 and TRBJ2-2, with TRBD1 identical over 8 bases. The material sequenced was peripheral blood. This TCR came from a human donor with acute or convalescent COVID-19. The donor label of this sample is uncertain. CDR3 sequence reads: CASSYRQGAGTGELFF. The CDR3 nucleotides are TGTGCCAGCAGTTACCGCCAGGGGGCGGGCACCGGGGAGCTGTTTTTT.